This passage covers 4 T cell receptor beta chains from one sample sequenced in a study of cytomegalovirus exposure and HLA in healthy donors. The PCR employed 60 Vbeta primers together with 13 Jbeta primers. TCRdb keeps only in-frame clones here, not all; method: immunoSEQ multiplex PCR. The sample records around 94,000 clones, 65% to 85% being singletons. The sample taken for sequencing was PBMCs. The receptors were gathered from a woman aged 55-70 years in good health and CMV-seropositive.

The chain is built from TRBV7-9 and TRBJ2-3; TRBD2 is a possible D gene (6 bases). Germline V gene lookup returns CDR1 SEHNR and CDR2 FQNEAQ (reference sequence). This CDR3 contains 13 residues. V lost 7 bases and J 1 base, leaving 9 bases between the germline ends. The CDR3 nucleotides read TGTGCCAGCATGGGGGGACGCACAGATACGCAGTATTTT. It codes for CASMGGRTDTQYF. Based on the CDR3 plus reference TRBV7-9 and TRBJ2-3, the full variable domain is DTGVSQNPRHKITKRGQNVTFRCDPISEHNRLYWYRQTLGQGPEFLTYFQNEAQLEKSRLLSDRFSAERPKGSFSTLEIQRTEQGDSAMYLCASMGGRTDTQYFGPGTRLTVL.

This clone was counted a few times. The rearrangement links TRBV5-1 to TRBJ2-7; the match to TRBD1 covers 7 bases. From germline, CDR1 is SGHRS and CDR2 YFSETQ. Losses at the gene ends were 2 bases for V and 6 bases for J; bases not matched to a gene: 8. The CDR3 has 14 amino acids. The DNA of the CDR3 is TGCGCCAGCAGCTTCACAGGGGCGGTGAGCGAGCAGTACTTC. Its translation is CASSFTGAVSEQYF.

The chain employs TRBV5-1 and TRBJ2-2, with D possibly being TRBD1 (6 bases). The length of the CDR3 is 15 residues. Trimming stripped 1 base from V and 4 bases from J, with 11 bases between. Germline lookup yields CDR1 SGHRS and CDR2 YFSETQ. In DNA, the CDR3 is TGCGCCAGCAGCTTGTCAGGGGACGCCACCGGGGAGCTGTTTTTT. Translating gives CASSLSGDATGELFF.

The CDR3 DNA reads as TGTGCCTGGACTGACACAGGGTTCGAGCAGTACTTC. This translates into CAWTDTGFEQYF. The J gene is TRBJ2-7, the V gene TRBV30; D might be TRBD1 (6 bases). Trimming removed 4 bases from V and 6 bases from J, with 13 bases in between. CDR3 size: 12 residues. From germline, CDR1 is GTSNPN and CDR2 SVGIG (reference sequence).